One and the same sample provided the 20 T cell receptor beta chains below, sequenced in a study of cytomegalovirus exposure and HLA in healthy donors. With 60 Vbeta and 13 Jbeta primers, the PCR was carried out. The protocol was immunoSEQ multiplex PCR, while the TCRdb copy is restricted to in-frame clones and leaves out a portion. The sample records around 140,000 clones, approximately 87% being singletons. The sequenced sample was PBMCs. The origin of the receptors is a man aged 35 to 55 in good health and CMV-seronegative.

The DNA for the CDR3 is TGTGCCAGCAGCCTATCGGGGACGGGGGGCACAGATACGCAGTATTTT. Translated: CASSLSGTGGTDTQYF. The V and J genes are TRBV9 and TRBJ2-3, with a weak D call TRBD2 (6 bases). Trimming removed 4 bases at V and 1 base at J, with 16 bases between. This CDR3 is 16 amino acids long. Germline-derived CDR1 and CDR2 are SGDLS and YYNGEE. The variable domain in full, with the rest retrieved from reference TRBV9 and TRBJ2-3, is DSGVTQTPKHLITATGQRVTLRCSPRSGDLSVYWYQQSLDQGLQFLIQYYNGEERAKGNILERFSAQQFPDLHSELNLSSLELGDSALYFCASSLSGTGGTDTQYFGPGTRLTVL.

The rearrangement joins TRBV7-8 to TRBJ1-4; D is perhaps TRBD1 (6 bases). V gave up 4 bases and J gave up 4 bases, with 16 bases separating them. Per germline, CDR1 SGHVS and CDR2 FQNEAQ. The CDR3 length is 16 residues. In DNA form, the CDR3 reads TGTGCCAGCAGCTCCGGGTTTGGGGGCTATAATGAAAAACTGTTTTTT. It translates to CASSSGFGGYNEKLFF. Combining the CDR3 with reference TRBV7-8 and TRBJ1-4 gives the whole variable domain GAGVSQSPRYKVAKRGQDVALRCDPISGHVSLFWYQQALGQGPEFLTYFQNEAQLDKSGLPSDRFFAERPEGSVSTLKIQRTQQEDSAVYLCASSSGFGGYNEKLFFGSGTQLSVL.

This chain joins TRBV27 and TRBJ1-2; TRBD1 matches 7 bases. Germline V CDR1 and CDR2: MNHEY, SMNVEV (reference sequence). Trimming cost V 6 bases and J 0 bases; bases outside gene matches: 10. This CDR3 is built from 16 residues. The CDR3 nucleotides read TGTGCCAGCAGCTATTTAACAGGGGATTCTAACTATGGCTACACCTTC. Protein: CASSYLTGDSNYGYTF.

This chain connects TRBV9 to TRBJ2-1; 14 nucleotides line up with TRBD2. The germline V gene has CDR1 SGDLS and CDR2 YYNGEE. CDR3 length: 15 amino acids. V shed 3 bases and J 8 bases; nucleotides not matched to a gene: 4. CDR3 DNA sequence: TGTGCCAGCAGCGAAGGGACTAGCGGGGGCGATGAGCAGTTCTTC. Encoded protein: CASSEGTSGGDEQFF.

As DNA, the CDR3 is TGTGCCAGCAGCTTTTCCGGGACAGGGGGCGCCTCTAACTATGGCTACACCTTC. It codes for CASSFSGTGGASNYGYTF. The rearrangement joins TRBV7-2 to TRBJ1-2, with 12 bases that match TRBD1. The CDR3 loop spans 18 amino acids. V lost 3 bases to trimming and J lost 0 bases; unmatched junction nucleotides: 8. CDR1 is SGHTA and CDR2 is FQGNSA in the germline V gene.

The V call is TRBV7-8, the J call TRBJ1-1; 10 bases are a match to TRBD1. The CDR3 runs to 17 residues. V shed 6 bases and J 2 bases; nucleotides not matched to a gene: 12. In germline, CDR1 is SGHVS, CDR2 FQNEAQ. The CDR3 sequence: CASSWIVGDRGNTEAFF. CDR3 nucleotide sequence: TGTGCCAGCAGTTGGATCGTGGGGGACAGGGGTAACACTGAAGCTTTCTTT.

The chain employs TRBV19 and TRBJ2-7, with a weak D call TRBD1 (6 bases). The CDR3 totals 15 residues. Germline values: CDR1 LNHDA, CDR2 SQIVND (reference sequence). V was pared by 1 base and J by 4 bases, with 14 bases between. The CDR3 sequence is CASSIAWQGNYEQYF. In nucleotides, the CDR3 is TGTGCCAGTAGTATAGCCTGGCAGGGGAATTACGAGCAGTACTTC.

V usage is TRBV5-4 and J usage is TRBJ2-2; D is possibly TRBD1 (5 bases). The CDR3 contains 16 residues. V was shortened by 4 bases and J by 0 bases, with 13 bases between the two germline ends. CDR1 is SGHNT and CDR2 is YYREEE in the germline V gene (reference sequence). DNA of the CDR3: TGTGCCAGCAGCCGTCACAGGACCGCGAACACCGGGGAGCTGTTTTTT. Translating gives CASSRHRTANTGELFF.

The J gene is TRBJ2-3, the V gene TRBV27, with 8 bases aligning to TRBD1. With 2 bases clipped from V and 7 bases from J, the junction kept 8 bases outside the gene matches. The germline CDR1 and CDR2 sequences are MNHEY and SMNVEV (reference sequence). The CDR3 is made up of 15 amino acids. CDR3 DNA sequence: TGTGCCAGCAGTTTACGGCGGCAGGGGGCGAATACGCAGTATTTT. Its protein is CASSLRRQGANTQYF.

The chain is built from TRBV7-9 and TRBJ2-5; perhaps TRBD2 as D (6 bases). The CDR3 contains 13 residues. Per germline, CDR1 SEHNR and CDR2 FQNEAQ (reference sequence). Trimming pared 5 bases from V and 3 bases from J, leaving 10 bases between. For the CDR3, the DNA is TGTGCCAGCAGCCCTTCGGGGGAAGAGACCCAGTACTTC. This gives the protein CASSPSGEETQYF.

The CDR3 DNA reads as TGTGCCAGCAGCAAAGGGACAGGGGGATATAACTATGGCTACACCTTC. It translates to CASSKGTGGYNYGYTF. The chain uses TRBV2 and TRBJ1-2, with 11 positions matching TRBD1. Germline loops: CDR1 SNHLY, CDR2 FYNNEI. The J segment lost 1 base and the V segment lost 6 bases, leaving 7 bases of the junction unmatched. This CDR3 comprises 16 residues.

The chain carries TRBV5-1 and TRBJ2-5, with 8 bases identical to TRBD1. The J call is uncertain, as TRBJ2-7 better fits the DNA end. The CDR3 totals 15 residues. Germline V gives CDR1 SGHRS, CDR2 YFSETQ. The CDR3 is CASSFSRQGAYEQYF. CDR3 DNA sequence: TGCGCCAGCAGCTTTTCGAGGCAGGGGGCATACGAGCAGTACTTC.

This rearrangement joins TRBV28 to TRBJ1-3; D is unclear. This CDR3 spans 15 amino acids. From germline, CDR1 is MDHEN and CDR2 SYDVKM. V was cut by 7 bases and J by 4 bases, with 17 bases left in between. The CDR3 coding sequence is TGTGCCAGCACCCTTAGGCGGGGAGCCGGAAACACCATATATTTT. Translated, it gives CASTLRRGAGNTIYF. The full variable domain, rest sourced from reference TRBV28 and TRBJ1-3, is DVKVTQSSRYLVKRTGEKVFLECVQDMDHENMFWYRQDPGLGLRLIYFSYDVKMKEKGDIPEGYSVSREKKERFSLILESASTNQTSMYLCASTLRRGAGNTIYFGEGSWLTVV.

This clone was seen a few times. The rearrangement links TRBV30 to TRBJ2-7; D might be TRBD1 (6 bases). Germline assignment: CDR1 GTSNPN and CDR2 SVGIG (reference sequence). The ends were cut back, 3 bases at V and 0 bases at J, with 12 bases in the middle. CDR3 length: 14 residues. CDR3 sequence: CAWRMGTSSYEQYF. In DNA form, the CDR3 reads TGTGCCTGGAGAATGGGGACAAGCTCCTACGAGCAGTACTTC.

The chain links TRBV2 to TRBJ2-2; maybe TRBD2 (7 bases). Trimming stripped 1 base from V and 6 bases from J, with 9 bases between. The CDR3 covers 14 residues. CDR1 and CDR2 from the germline V gene are SNHLY and FYNNEI. Here the CDR3 reads CASSEGEGAGELFF. CDR3 bases: TGTGCCAGCAGTGAAGGGGAGGGGGCCGGGGAGCTGTTTTTT. Filled out from reference TRBV2 and TRBJ2-2, the complete variable domain reads EPEVTQTPSHQVTQMGQEVILRCVPISNHLYFYWYRQILGQKVEFLVSFYNNEISEKSEIFDDQFSVERPDGSNFTLKIRSTKLEDSAMYFCASSEGEGAGELFFGEGSRLTVL.

The chain's CDR3 is CASSPPTRQDTQYF. CDR3 DNA: TGTGCCAGCAGTCCCCCCACGCGCCAAGATACGCAGTATTTT. The V and J genes are TRBV27 and TRBJ2-3; D gene uncertain. Germline CDR1 and CDR2: MNHEY and SMNVEV (reference sequence). V lost 5 bases and J 5 bases, leaving 14 bases between the germline ends. This CDR3 is built from 14 residues.

The rearrangement uses TRBV7-9 and TRBJ2-1; the match to TRBD2 covers 10 bases. V was pared by 5 bases and J by 3 bases, with 4 bases of the junction left unmatched. The germline V gene encodes CDR1 SEHNR and CDR2 FQNEAQ (reference sequence). This CDR3 comprises 15 residues. The CDR3 DNA sequence: TGTGCCAGCAGCCCCCCTAGCGGGGGCTACAATGAGCAGTTCTTC. Protein sequence: CASSPPSGGYNEQFF.

The chain links TRBV7-2 to TRBJ1-2, with a possible D match to TRBD1 (5 bases). The V gene lost 5 bases and the J gene lost 7 bases, with 20 bases spanning the gap. Germline V gene data show CDR1 as SGHTA and CDR2 as FQGNSA. CDR3 length equals 15 residues. The chain's CDR3 is CASSRAGSLGGGYTF. DNA for the CDR3: TGTGCCAGCAGCCGCGCGGGCAGCTTGGGGGGTGGCTACACCTTC.

The rearrangement joins TRBV27 to TRBJ2-5; D ambiguous. The CDR3 has 12 residues. The V gene's germline CDR1 is MNHEY and CDR2 SMNVEV (reference sequence). Trimming took 1 base from V and 5 from J, leaving 5 bases between them. CDR3 DNA sequence: TGTGCCAGCAGTTTATACCGGGAGACCCAGTACTTC. It yields the protein CASSLYRETQYF.

The J gene is TRBJ2-1, the V gene TRBV27; the match to TRBD2 covers 9 bases. Trimming cost V 5 bases and J 8 bases; bases outside gene matches: 16. Germline V gene lookup returns CDR1 MNHEY and CDR2 SMNVEV (reference sequence). The CDR3 runs to 17 residues. In DNA, the CDR3 is TGTGCCAGCAGTCCTGCGGGGGGGCTAGCGGGATTAGATGAGCAGTTCTTC. Translating it yields CASSPAGGLAGLDEQFF.